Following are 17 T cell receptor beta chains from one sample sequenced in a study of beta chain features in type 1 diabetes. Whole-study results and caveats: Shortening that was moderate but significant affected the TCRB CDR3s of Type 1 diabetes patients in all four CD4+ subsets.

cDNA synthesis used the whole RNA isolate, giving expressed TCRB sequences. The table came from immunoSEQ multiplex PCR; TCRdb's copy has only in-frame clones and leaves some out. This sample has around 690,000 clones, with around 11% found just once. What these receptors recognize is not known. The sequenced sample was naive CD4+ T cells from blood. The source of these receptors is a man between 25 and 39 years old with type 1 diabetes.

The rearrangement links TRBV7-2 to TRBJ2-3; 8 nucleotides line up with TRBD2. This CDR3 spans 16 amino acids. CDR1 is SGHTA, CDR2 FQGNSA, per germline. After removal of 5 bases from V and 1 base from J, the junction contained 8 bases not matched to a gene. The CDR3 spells CASSQWEAGGTDTQYF. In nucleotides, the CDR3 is TGTGCCAGCAGCCAATGGGAAGCGGGGGGCACAGATACGCAGTATTTT. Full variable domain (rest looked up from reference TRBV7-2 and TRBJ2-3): GAGVSQSPSNKVTEKGKDVELRCDPISGHTALYWYRQSLGQGLEFLIYFQGNSAPDKSGLPSDRFSAERTGGSVSTLTIQRTQQEDSAVYLCASSQWEAGGTDTQYFGPGTRLTVL.

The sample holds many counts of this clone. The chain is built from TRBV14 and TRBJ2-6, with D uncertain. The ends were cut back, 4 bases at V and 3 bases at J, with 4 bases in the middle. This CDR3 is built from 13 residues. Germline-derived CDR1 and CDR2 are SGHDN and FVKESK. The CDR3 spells CASSPIGANVLTF. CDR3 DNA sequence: TGTGCCAGCAGCCCCATTGGGGCCAACGTCCTGACTTTC.

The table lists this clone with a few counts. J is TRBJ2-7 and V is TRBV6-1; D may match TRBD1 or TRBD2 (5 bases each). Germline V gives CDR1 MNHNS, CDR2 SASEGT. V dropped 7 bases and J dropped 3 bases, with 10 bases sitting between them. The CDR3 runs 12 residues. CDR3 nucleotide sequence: TGTGCCAGCACAGGGACGTTCTACGAGCAGTACTTC. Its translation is CASTGTFYEQYF.

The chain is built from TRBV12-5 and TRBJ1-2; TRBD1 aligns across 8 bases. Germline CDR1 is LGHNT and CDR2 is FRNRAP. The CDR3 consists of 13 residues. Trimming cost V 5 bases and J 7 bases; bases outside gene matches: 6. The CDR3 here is CASGGQGISGYTF. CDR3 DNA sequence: TGTGCTAGTGGTGGACAGGGTATTTCTGGCTACACCTTC.

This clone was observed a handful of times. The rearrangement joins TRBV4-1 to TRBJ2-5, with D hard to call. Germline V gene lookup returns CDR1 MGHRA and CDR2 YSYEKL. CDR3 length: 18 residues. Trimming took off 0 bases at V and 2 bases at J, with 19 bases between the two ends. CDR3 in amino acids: CASSQDLMYPAPQETQYF. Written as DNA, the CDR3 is TGCGCCAGCAGCCAAGATTTGATGTATCCCGCCCCTCAAGAGACCCAGTACTTC.

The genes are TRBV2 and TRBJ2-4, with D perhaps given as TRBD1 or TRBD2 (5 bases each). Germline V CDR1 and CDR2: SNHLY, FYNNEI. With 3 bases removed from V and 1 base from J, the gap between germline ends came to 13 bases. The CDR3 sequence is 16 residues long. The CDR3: CASSDVEGLAKNIQYF. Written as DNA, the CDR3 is TGTGCCAGCAGTGATGTTGAGGGGCTGGCCAAAAACATTCAGTACTTC.

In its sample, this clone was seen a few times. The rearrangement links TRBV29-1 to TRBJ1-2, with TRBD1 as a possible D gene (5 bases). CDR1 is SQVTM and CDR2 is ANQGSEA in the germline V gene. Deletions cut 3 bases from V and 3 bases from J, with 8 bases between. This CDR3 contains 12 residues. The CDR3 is CSVDLGDYGYTF. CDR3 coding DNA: TGCAGCGTTGATTTGGGGGACTATGGCTACACCTTC. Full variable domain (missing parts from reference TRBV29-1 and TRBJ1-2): SAVISQKPSRDICQRGTSLTIQCQVDSQVTMMFWYRQQPGQSLTLIATANQGSEATYESGFVIDKFPISRPNLTFSTLTVSNMSPEDSSIYLCSVDLGDYGYTFGSGTRLTVV.

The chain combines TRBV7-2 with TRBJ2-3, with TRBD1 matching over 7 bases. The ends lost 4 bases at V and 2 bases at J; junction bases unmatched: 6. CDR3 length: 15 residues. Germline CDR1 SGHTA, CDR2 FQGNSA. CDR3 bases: TGTGCCAGCAGCTCAGGGGGACAGCCCACAGATACGCAGTATTTT. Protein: CASSSGGQPTDTQYF.

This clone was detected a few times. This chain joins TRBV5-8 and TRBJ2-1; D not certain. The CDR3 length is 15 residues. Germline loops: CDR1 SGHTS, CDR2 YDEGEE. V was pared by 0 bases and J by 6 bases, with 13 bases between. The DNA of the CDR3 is TGTGCCAGCAGCTTGGGCCAGGTGATAGGCAATGAGCAGTTCTTC. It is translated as CASSLGQVIGNEQFF.

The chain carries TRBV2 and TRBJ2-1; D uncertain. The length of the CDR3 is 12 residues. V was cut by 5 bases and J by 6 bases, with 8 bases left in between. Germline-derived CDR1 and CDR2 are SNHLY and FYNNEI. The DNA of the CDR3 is TGTGCCAGCAGTTTGGACCTCAATGAGCAGTTCTTC. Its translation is CASSLDLNEQFF.

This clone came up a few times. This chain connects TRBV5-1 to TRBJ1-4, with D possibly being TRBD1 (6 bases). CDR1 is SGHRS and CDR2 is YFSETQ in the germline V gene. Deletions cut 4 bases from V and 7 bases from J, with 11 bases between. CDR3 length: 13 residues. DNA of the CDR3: TGCGCCAGCAGCCAGGGGAGTCGTGAAAAACTGTTTTTT. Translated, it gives CASSQGSREKLFF. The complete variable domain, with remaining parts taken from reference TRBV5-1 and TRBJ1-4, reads KAGVTQTPRYLIKTRGQQVTLSCSPISGHRSVSWYQQTPGQGLQFLFEYFSETQRNKGNFPGRFSGRQFSNSRSEMNVSTLELGDSALYLCASSQGSREKLFFGSGTQLSVL.

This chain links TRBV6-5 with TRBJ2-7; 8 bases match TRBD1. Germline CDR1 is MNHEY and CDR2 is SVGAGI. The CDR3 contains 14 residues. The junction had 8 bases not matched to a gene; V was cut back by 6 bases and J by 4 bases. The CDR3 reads CASRPGTGEYEQYF. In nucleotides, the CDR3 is TGTGCCAGCAGACCCGGGACAGGCGAGTACGAGCAGTACTTC.

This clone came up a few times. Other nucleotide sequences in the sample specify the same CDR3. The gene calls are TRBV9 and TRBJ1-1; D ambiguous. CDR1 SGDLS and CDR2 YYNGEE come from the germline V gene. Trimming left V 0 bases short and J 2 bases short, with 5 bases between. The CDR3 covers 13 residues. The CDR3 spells CASSVDRNTEAFF. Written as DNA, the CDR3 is TGTGCCAGCAGCGTAGACAGAAACACTGAAGCTTTCTTT.

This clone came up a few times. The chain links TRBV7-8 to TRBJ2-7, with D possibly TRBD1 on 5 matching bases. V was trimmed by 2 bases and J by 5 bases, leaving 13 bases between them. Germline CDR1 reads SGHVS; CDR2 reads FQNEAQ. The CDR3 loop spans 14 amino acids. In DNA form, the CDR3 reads TGTGCCAGCAGCTTACGGCAGGGTGTCAACGAGCAGTACTTC. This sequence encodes CASSLRQGVNEQYF. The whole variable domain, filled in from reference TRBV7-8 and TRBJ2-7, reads GAGVSQSPRYKVAKRGQDVALRCDPISGHVSLFWYQQALGQGPEFLTYFQNEAQLDKSGLPSDRFFAERPEGSVSTLKIQRTQQEDSAVYLCASSLRQGVNEQYFGPGTRLTVT.

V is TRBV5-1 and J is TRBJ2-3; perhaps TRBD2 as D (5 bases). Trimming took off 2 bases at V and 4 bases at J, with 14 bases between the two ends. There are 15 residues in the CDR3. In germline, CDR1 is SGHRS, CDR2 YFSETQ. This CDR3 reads CASSFSGGRADTQYF. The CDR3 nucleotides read TGCGCCAGCAGCTTTTCAGGAGGAAGGGCAGATACGCAGTATTTT.

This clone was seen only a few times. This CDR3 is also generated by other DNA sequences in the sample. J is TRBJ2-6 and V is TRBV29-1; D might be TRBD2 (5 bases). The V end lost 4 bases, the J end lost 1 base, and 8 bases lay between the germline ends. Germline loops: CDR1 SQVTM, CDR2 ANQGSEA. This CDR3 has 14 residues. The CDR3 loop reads CSVGRGSGANVLTF. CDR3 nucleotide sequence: TGCAGCGTTGGCAGAGGGTCTGGGGCCAACGTCCTGACTTTC.

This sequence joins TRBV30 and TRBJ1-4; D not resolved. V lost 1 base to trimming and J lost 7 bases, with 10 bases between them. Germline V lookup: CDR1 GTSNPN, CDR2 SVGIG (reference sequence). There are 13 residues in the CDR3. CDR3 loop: CAWSGVNTEKLFF. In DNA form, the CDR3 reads TGTGCCTGGAGTGGGGTAAACACTGAAAAACTGTTTTTT.